The 26 T cell receptor beta chains listed next were all sequenced from one sample in a study of T-cell memory formation after mild COVID-19. In TCRdb, the 5' RACE reads were re-called with MiXCR into one record per CDR3 protein. The data show 150,000 to 200,000 distinct CDR3 sequences, around a tenth seen once. The sequenced material came from PBMCs or a T cell subset sorted from them (not recorded which). The origin of the receptors is a man aged 18 to 30 who had mild COVID-19 (a few samples of this study predate the infection). Cell type and time point are not known.

This clonotype was picked up a small number of times. The chain recombines TRBV5-1 with TRBJ1-3; a weak D match, TRBD1 (5 bases). The germline CDR1 and CDR2 sequences are SGHRS and YFSETQ. The V and J ends lost 4 bases and 4 bases respectively, with 12 bases between them. This CDR3 region has 14 residues. Here the CDR3 reads CASSPGLAGNTIYF. In DNA, the CDR3 is TGCGCCAGCAGCCCGGGACTGGCGGGAAACACCATATATTTT.

A few counts support this clonotype. The chain is built from TRBV15 and TRBJ2-2, with D perhaps given as TRBD1 or TRBD2 (6 bases each). Germline V gives CDR1 LNHNV, CDR2 YYDKDF (reference sequence). Trimming took 8 bases from V and 6 from J, leaving 16 bases between them. The CDR3 spans 14 residues. The CDR3 nucleotides read TGTGCCACCGACAGGAGGGGGGCGTCCGGGGAGCTGTTTTTT. It translates to CATDRRGASGELFF.

This chain links TRBV7-9 with TRBJ2-7; D uncertain. The length of the CDR3 is 14 residues. V was clipped by 6 bases and J by 2 bases, with 14 bases between them. Looked up from germline, CDR1 is SEHNR and CDR2 is FQNEAQ (reference sequence). The CDR3 loop is CASRPNPGAYEQYV. The DNA for the CDR3 is TGTGCCAGCAGACCCAACCCAGGAGCCTACGAGCAGTACGTC.

The table lists this clonotype with a few counts. The V gene is TRBV7-2, the J gene TRBJ2-7; D gene unclear. The CDR3 extends over 13 amino acids. V lost 1 base and J 2 bases, leaving 6 bases between the germline ends. Germline V CDR1 and CDR2: SGHTA, FQGNSA. The CDR3 sequence: CASSLGSAYEQYV. CDR3 DNA sequence: TGTGCCAGCAGCTTAGGGTCAGCCTACGAGCAGTACGTC.

The table lists this clonotype with a few counts. V usage is TRBV5-1 and J usage is TRBJ2-1; D gene uncertain. From germline, CDR1 is SGHRS and CDR2 YFSETQ. This CDR3 has 15 amino acids. The ends were cut back, 5 bases at V and 5 bases at J, with 17 bases in the middle. CDR3 loop: CASRAIGNINNEQFF. DNA of the CDR3: TGCGCCAGCAGAGCCATTGGGAATATCAACAATGAGCAGTTCTTC.

CDR3 sequence reads: CASSSPGGRAEAFF. For the CDR3, the DNA is TGCGCCAGCAGCTCCCCAGGGGGGCGGGCTGAAGCTTTCTTT. V and J are TRBV5-1 and TRBJ1-1, with 7 positions matching TRBD1. Germline V gene lookup returns CDR1 SGHRS and CDR2 YFSETQ. The CDR3 length is 14 residues. Trimming took 3 bases from V and 6 from J; bases not matched to a gene: 8.

In its sample, this clonotype was seen many times. The CDR3 reads CASSYPGGRQRFF. The CDR3 DNA sequence: TGTGCCAGCAGTTACCCGGGGGGGCGTCAACGGTTCTTC. The chain carries TRBV28 and TRBJ2-1, with 8 positions matching TRBD2. The ends lost 4 bases at V and 15 bases at J; junction bases unmatched: 11. The CDR3 has 13 amino acids. Germline CDR1 reads MDHEN; CDR2 reads SYDVKM.

This clonotype was recorded a few times. This rearrangement joins TRBV5-5 to TRBJ2-4, with D maybe TRBD1 (5 bases). Trimming stripped 1 base from V and 4 bases from J, with 9 bases between. This CDR3 has 14 residues. Germline CDR1 and CDR2: SGHKS and YYEKEE (reference sequence). Written as DNA, the CDR3 is TGTGCCAGCAGCTTGTTCGACAGAAAAAACATTCAGTACTTC. Amino acid sequence: CASSLFDRKNIQYF.

The rearrangement links TRBV5-1 to TRBJ2-1; tentatively, D is TRBD1 (7 bases). Trimming left V 3 bases short and J 9 bases short, with 22 bases between. CDR1 is SGHRS and CDR2 is YFSETQ in the germline V gene. This CDR3 contains 16 residues. The CDR3 bases are TGCGCCAGCAGCTCCGAACCGGGCGGGACAGTCAGTGAGCAGTTCTTC. Its translation: CASSSEPGGTVSEQFF.

This clonotype was counted at least ten times. V usage is TRBV19 and J usage is TRBJ2-7; TRBD2 matches 10 bases. In germline, CDR1 is LNHDA, CDR2 SQIVND (reference sequence). Trimming removed 3 bases from V and 6 bases from J; junction bases left unmatched: 14. The CDR3 extends over 17 amino acids. DNA for the CDR3: TGTGCCAGTAGTATTTACCCTAGCGGGGGCCCGGTTCTCGAGCAGTACTTC. Amino acids: CASSIYPSGGPVLEQYF. The full variable domain, its missing parts supplied by reference TRBV19 and TRBJ2-7, is DGGITQSPKYLFRKEGQNVTLSCEQNLNHDAMYWYRQDPGQGLRLIYYSQIVNDFQKGDIAEGYSVSREKKESFPLTVTSAQKNPTAFYLCASSIYPSGGPVLEQYFGPGTRLTVT.

This clonotype occurred a few times. The chain links TRBV3-1 to TRBJ1-3; D not certain. The CDR3 has 16 amino acids. Germline V gene sequence: CDR1 LGHDT, CDR2 YNNKEL (reference sequence). The V end lost 0 bases, the J end lost 0 bases, and 9 bases lay between the germline ends. In nucleotides, the CDR3 is TGTGCCAGCAGCCAAGATCCCCCCCTCTCTGGAAACACCATATATTTT. Its translation is CASSQDPPLSGNTIYF. Together with reference TRBV3-1 and TRBJ1-3, the CDR3 gives the full variable domain: DTAVSQTPKYLVTQMGNDKSIKCEQNLGHDTMYWYKQDSKKFLKIMFSYNNKELIINETVPNRFSPKSPDKAHLNLHINSLELGDSAVYFCASSQDPPLSGNTIYFGEGSWLTVV.

The J gene is TRBJ1-6, the V gene TRBV5-6, with 9 bases identical to TRBD1. The germline V gene encodes CDR1 SGHDT and CDR2 YYEEEE. J lost 3 bases, V lost 4 bases, and 11 bases had no gene match. The CDR3 has 18 amino acids. CDR3 nucleotides: TGTGCCAGCAGCCTCAACCGGGACAGGGTCCTCTATAATTCACCCCTCCACTTT. This gives the protein CASSLNRDRVLYNSPLHF.

This clonotype was observed a handful of times. The chain joins TRBV10-3 to TRBJ2-3; 10 positions agree with TRBD1. V shed 6 bases and J 2 bases; nucleotides not matched to a gene: 2. CDR1 ENHRY and CDR2 SYGVKD come from the germline V gene. This CDR3 has 14 amino acids. CDR3 amino acids: CAIRDRGSTDTQYF. Written as DNA, the CDR3 is TGTGCCATCAGGGACAGGGGGTCCACAGATACGCAGTATTTT.

This clonotype was recorded a few times. The gene calls are TRBV7-2 and TRBJ1-2, with D uncertain. The CDR3 has 13 amino acids. CDR1 is SGHTA and CDR2 is FQGNSA in the germline V gene. Trimming took 7 bases from V and 4 from J, leaving 13 bases between them. CDR3 sequence: CASTPSGRYGYTF. The DNA of the CDR3 is TGTGCCAGCACCCCCTCGGGTCGCTATGGCTACACCTTC.

This clonotype was seen only a few times. The chain combines TRBV20-1 with TRBJ2-5, with TRBD1 as a possible D gene (5 bases). This CDR3 is 15 amino acids long. The V gene's germline CDR1 is DFQATT and CDR2 SNEGSKA (reference sequence). Trimming shortened V by 2 bases and J by 2 bases, and 15 bases separated the two germline ends. CDR3 nucleotide sequence: TGCAGTGCTAGAAACGGGCAGGGTAGGCAAGAGACCCAGTACTTC. This gives the protein CSARNGQGRQETQYF.

The rearrangement uses TRBV7-2 and TRBJ2-5; tentatively, D is TRBD2 (5 bases). CDR3 length: 12 amino acids. Germline values: CDR1 SGHTA, CDR2 FQGNSA. V lost 10 bases and J lost 4, with 13 bases in between. CDR3 sequence: CAIGSSGETQYF. The CDR3 DNA reads TGTGCCATAGGGAGCTCGGGAGAGACCCAGTACTTC. Looking up the rest from reference TRBV7-2 and TRBJ2-5 gives the full variable domain: GAGVSQSPSNKVTEKGKDVELRCDPISGHTALYWYRQSLGQGLEFLIYFQGNSAPDKSGLPSDRFSAERTGGSVSTLTIQRTQQEDSAVYLCAIGSSGETQYFGPGTRLLVL.

In this sample, this clonotype turned up many times. At one of its ends the junction is not consistent with the germline gene, which may arise from a read error. J is TRBJ2-3 and V is TRBV12-3 or TRBV12-4; possibly TRBD2 for D (6 bases). This CDR3 comprises 13 residues. CDR3 sequence reads: CASSLRGTDTQYF. The CDR3, as DNA: TGCGCCAGCAGTTTACGGGGGACAGATACGCAGTATTTT.

This clonotype has just a few counts. The rearrangement uses TRBV6-5 and TRBJ2-3; weak D call: TRBD2 (5 bases). The CDR3 runs 17 residues. V was cut by 2 bases and J by 1 base, with 16 bases left in between. The V gene's germline CDR1 is MNHEY and CDR2 SVGAGI. Here the CDR3 DNA reads TGTGCCAGCAGTTACAGGCGGGCAGATGGAGGCACAGATACGCAGTATTTT. This gives the protein CASSYRRADGGTDTQYF.

This clonotype was seen only a few times. The J gene is TRBJ2-3, the V gene TRBV4-3, with 7 nucleotides matching TRBD2. The CDR3 has 15 residues. Germline-derived CDR1 and CDR2 are LGHNA and YSLEER. The V gene end was trimmed by 0 bases and the J gene end by 5 bases; junction bases not matched to a gene: 5. The CDR3 DNA is TGCGCCAGCAGCCAAGAGTGGGGGGGTGTAGATACGCAGTATTTT. This gives the protein CASSQEWGGVDTQYF.

This clonotype occurred many times. The rearrangement links TRBV4-3 to TRBJ2-4; the match to TRBD2 covers 7 bases. CDR1 LGHNA and CDR2 YSLEER come from the germline V gene. The ends lost 0 bases at V and 13 bases at J; junction bases unmatched: 6. The CDR3 length is 13 residues. CDR3: CASSQEGGGPQYF. The CDR3 DNA is TGCGCCAGCAGCCAAGAGGGGGGGGGACCCCAGTACTTC.

The chain uses TRBV7-2 and TRBJ1-1; D gene ambiguous. Per germline, CDR1 SGHTA and CDR2 FQGNSA. The CDR3 is 13 residues long. V lost 5 bases, J lost 1 base, and 8 bases lay in between. The CDR3 nucleotides read TGTGCCAGCAGCCCCTTTGCGAACACTGAAGCTTTCTTT. Residues: CASSPFANTEAFF.

The CDR3: CATCSGGAEAFF. CDR3 coding DNA: TGTGCCACCTGCTCAGGGGGTGCTGAAGCTTTCTTT. The genes are TRBV28 and TRBJ1-1; 7 bases map to TRBD1. J lost 6 bases, V lost 10 bases, and 8 bases had no gene match. Germline lookup yields CDR1 MDHEN and CDR2 SYDVKM. This CDR3 has 12 amino acids.

V usage is TRBV2 and J usage is TRBJ2-7; TRBD2 agrees at 7 bases. V was pared by 0 bases and J by 7 bases, with 3 bases of the junction left unmatched. The CDR3 length is 13 residues. Per the germline V gene, CDR1 is SNHLY and CDR2 is FYNNEI. The CDR3: CASSEAGSGEQYF. The CDR3 nucleotides are TGTGCCAGCAGTGAAGCGGGTAGCGGGGAGCAGTACTTC. The complete variable domain, with remaining parts taken from reference TRBV2 and TRBJ2-7, reads EPEVTQTPSHQVTQMGQEVILRCVPISNHLYFYWYRQILGQKVEFLVSFYNNEISEKSEIFDDQFSVERPDGSNFTLKIRSTKLEDSAMYFCASSEAGSGEQYFGPGTRLTVT.

This clonotype has at least ten counts. The J gene is TRBJ1-2, the V gene TRBV20-1; the D gene is possibly TRBD1 (6 bases). The CDR3 is made up of 12 amino acids. Per the germline V gene, CDR1 is DFQATT and CDR2 is SNEGSKA (reference sequence). V lost 3 bases and J 4 bases, leaving 9 bases between the germline ends. The CDR3 sequence is CSASPRGYGYTF. For the CDR3, the DNA is TGCAGTGCTAGTCCCAGGGGCTATGGCTACACCTTC.

This clonotype was seen more than once but under ten times. The chain has TRBV4-1 and TRBJ1-1; 7 nucleotides line up with TRBD1. With V trimmed by 3 bases and J by 5 bases, 12 bases remained unmatched. The CDR3 is made up of 16 amino acids. The V gene's germline CDR1 is MGHRA and CDR2 YSYEKL. The CDR3 sequence: CASSHVPGQRGTEAFF. CDR3 DNA: TGCGCCAGCAGCCATGTGCCGGGACAGCGGGGGACTGAAGCTTTCTTT.

This clonotype appeared many times. The chain links TRBV5-6 to TRBJ1-2; 9 bases are shared with TRBD1. CDR1 SGHDT and CDR2 YYEEEE come from the germline V gene. This CDR3 is built from 15 residues. The trim removed 4 bases at V and 0 bases at J, leaving 4 bases unmatched. The CDR3 reads CASSPRTGANYGYTF. The CDR3 nucleotides read TGTGCCAGCAGCCCGCGGACAGGGGCTAACTATGGCTACACCTTC.